The clone carrying this T cell receptor beta chain was recorded many times. Its antigen is not identified. The record originates from a study of T-cell reconstitution after alpha-beta-depleted transplantation in children. The study, taken as a whole, reports: Several hundred graft clones that had expanded were reportedly the source of alpha-beta T cells about two months after transplant. Certain patients had high TCRbeta diversity at day 60, and it came from recipient T cells and thymic progenitors that survived.

Molecular barcoding with unique molecular identifiers was used for the TCRbeta library. TCRdb called the PCR reads again in MiXCR, with one record for every CDR3 protein. This table has 900,000 or so distinct CDR3 sequences, under 20% appearing once. Sequenced material: PBMCs, mostly from graft donor cells, taken 360 days after TCRalphabeta/CD19-depleted stem cell transplant. The source of this sequence is a male patient younger than 18 who had a stem cell transplant for acute lymphoblastic leukemia, so the T cells may come from the graft donor.

The CDR3 DNA reads as TGTGCCAGCAGTGTACTAGCGGGAGCGACAGATACGCAGTATTTT. Its protein product is CASSVLAGATDTQYF. This chain uses TRBV25-1 with TRBJ2-3; 11 nucleotides line up with TRBD2. After removal of 4 bases from V and 3 bases from J, the junction contained 3 bases not matched to a gene. The CDR3 totals 15 residues. Per germline, CDR1 MGHDK and CDR2 SYGVNS. Full variable domain (remainder filled in from reference TRBV25-1 and TRBJ2-3): EADIYQTPRYLVIGTGKKITLECSQTMGHDKMYWYQQDPGMELHLIHYSYGVNSTEKGDLSSESTVSRIRTEHFPLTLESARPSHTSQYLCASSVLAGATDTQYFGPGTRLTVL.